The present T cell receptor (beta chain) was sequenced within a study of identical twins listed by TCRdb under 2016. In the study overall: TCR alpha and beta repertoires from monozygotic twins, unrelated adults of various ages and cord blood were deep-sequenced to test whether fetal clonotypes persist. Replicate twin experiments were performed at different times using different library preparation protocols to rule out contamination.

Library method: 5' RACE. The sequencer was an Illumina HiSeq 2000. Template switching added a universal primer binding site, and the final cDNA carried a unique molecular identifier that allowed TCR cDNA molecules to be counted accurately. Specific primers in the conserved constant-segment region were used to synthesize first-strand cDNA for the TCR alpha and beta chains. To control for contamination, every cDNA library was double barcoded, receiving both a SMART-Mk sample barcode and Illumina barcodes. TruSeq adapter sequences, together with Illumina sample barcodes, were added in two successive PCR steps. The TCR alpha and beta cDNA libraries were sequenced on the Illumina HiSeq platform using custom primers. In the authors' own workflow: MiGEC processed the raw reads to extract unique molecular identifiers, while MiXCR was used to determine the CDR3 positions. Recombination models were inferred per individual with the repgenHMM and IGoR tools using an EM algorithm. Shared clonotypes were analyzed with the tcR package in R, and sharing was normalized by the product of cloneset sizes. Out-of-frame nonproductive sequences were analyzed to study raw recombination free of thymic and clonal selection effects. TCRdb redid the processing of the public reads, applying fastp at Q25 and MiXCR, and retained in-frame beta chains. Every distinct CDR3 protein forms one entry, paired with its most common genes and DNA. The V and J calls and clone size come from TCRdb's table, not from the authors' own analysis. The sample profile shows over 500,000 distinct CDR3 sequences; 20% to 25% of them were found once. The ten largest account for 0.75% to 0.95% of the sample.

Every donor was a healthy Caucasian. The twin cohort comprised three pairs of female monozygotic twins, all aged roughly 18 to 30 years. CD4+ and CD8+ T cell populations were isolated with positive isolation kits from Invitrogen. A note on this clonotype: No cognate antigen has been identified for it. The input lacks base qualities; no much larger clone sits a single base away.

The investigation overall reported the following: Zero-insertion analyses could be partly confounded by invariant T cells such as MAIT and iNKT, although diverse VJ usage argued against such confounding for most clonotypes. Abundant cord blood beta clonotypes carried fewer insertions; young adult naive repertoires showed a weaker similar trend, while memory repertoires showed none. Conclusions relied on cross-sectional statistical analysis, since the same donors could not be followed over many years. Out-of-frame TCR alpha sharing in monozygotic twins was systematically underestimated by recombination models, whereas sharing between unrelated individuals was in agreement with the recombination models. Compared with coincidental sharing between unrelated individuals, an excess of low generation-probability sequences was observed among out-of-frame TCR alpha sequences shared between twins. In beta out-of-frame sequences, excess twin sharing was weaker, because having fewer shared sequences lowered the signal-to-noise ratio.

The CDR3 has 13 amino acids, counting the end cysteine and phenylalanine. The sequence is cut down to CDR3 DNA, 39 bases in frame from base 1. CDR1 and CDR2, looked up from the germline V gene (reference sequence), are LGHDT and YNNKEL. A distance of 10 bases separates the germline ends of V and J, which lose 0 bases and 8 bases respectively. The data were also submitted as part of a second study, on T cells expressing NK-cell markers. Per that second paper: Fewer than ten donors provided sorted CD3+CD56+NKG2C+, CD3+CD56+NKG2C- and CD3+CD56-NKG2C+ T-cell subsets, whose TCR beta-chain repertoires were profiled. Of the eight sequenced donors, seven were found to be HCMV-seropositive and one was found to be HCMV-seronegative. To restrict sorting to alphabetaTCR-expressing T cells, an anti-gammadeltaTCR antibody was added in several experiments. For five or six donors, the dominant CD3+CD56+NKG2C+ clonotypes were among the top 10 CD8+ clonotypes and accounted for 1.0-7.0% of CD8+ T cells. Those dominant clonotypes were again the most abundant among CD3+CD56-NKG2C+ cells in a handful of donors, at roughly 28.3-60.1%. Whether the expanded NKG2C-expressing T cell clones were specific for HCMV antigens was left unclear. Randomly selected healthy volunteers, three men and five women, were used as the eight sequenced donors. HCMV-specific IgG was detected in serum with a commercial ELISA kit to determine HCMV serostatus. MIGEC was used to demultiplex reads and group reads by UMI, and MiTCR was used to assemble and quantify clonotypes. To exclude erroneous sequences, only TCR cDNA sequences supported by at least two reads were retained. The tcR package was used for downstream repertoire analysis, with clonotypes matched between fractions based on CDR3 nucleotide sequence plus V segment. VDJmatch was used to annotate antigen specificity against VDJdb, with one amino acid substitution in CDR3 allowed.

Sample: CD4+ T cells sorted from blood. This chain joins TRBV3-1 to TRBJ1-2; the D gene cannot be named for sure. The source is a woman between 18 and 29 years old in good health. For the CDR3, the sequence is CASSQDPGKGYTF. DNA sequence: TGTGCCAGCAGCCAAGATCCGGGTAAGGGCTACACCTTC. Joined to the reference TRBV3-1 and TRBJ1-2 proteins, this CDR3 gives the full variable domain: DTAVSQTPKYLVTQMGNDKSIKCEQNLGHDTMYWYKQDSKKFLKIMFSYNNKELIINETVPNRFSPKSPDKAHLNLHINSLELGDSAVYFCASSQDPGKGYTFGSGTRLTVV.